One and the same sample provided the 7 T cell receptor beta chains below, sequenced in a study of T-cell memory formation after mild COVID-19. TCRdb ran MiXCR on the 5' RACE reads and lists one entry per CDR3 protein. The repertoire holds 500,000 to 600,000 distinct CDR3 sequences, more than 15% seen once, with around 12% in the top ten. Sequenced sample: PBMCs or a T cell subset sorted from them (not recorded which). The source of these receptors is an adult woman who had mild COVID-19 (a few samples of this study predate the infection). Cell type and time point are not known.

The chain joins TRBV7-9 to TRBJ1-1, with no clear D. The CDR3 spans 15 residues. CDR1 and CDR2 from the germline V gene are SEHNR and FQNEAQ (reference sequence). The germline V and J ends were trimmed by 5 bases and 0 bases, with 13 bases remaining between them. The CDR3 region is CASSLPEGLNTEAFF. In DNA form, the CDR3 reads TGTGCCAGCAGCCTGCCGGAGGGTCTGAACACTGAAGCTTTCTTT.

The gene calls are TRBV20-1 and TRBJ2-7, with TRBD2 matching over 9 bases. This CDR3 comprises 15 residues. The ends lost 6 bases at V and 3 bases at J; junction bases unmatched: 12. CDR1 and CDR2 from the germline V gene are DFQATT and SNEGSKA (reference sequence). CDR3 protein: CSAKQPTSGNYEQYF. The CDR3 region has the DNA TGCAGTGCGAAACAGCCGACTAGCGGCAACTACGAGCAGTACTTC.

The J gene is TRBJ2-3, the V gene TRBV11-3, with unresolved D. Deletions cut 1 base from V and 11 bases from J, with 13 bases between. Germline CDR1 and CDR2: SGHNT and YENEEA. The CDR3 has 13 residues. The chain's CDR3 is CASSLVVGNRQYF. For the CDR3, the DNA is TGTGCCAGCAGCTTAGTCGTAGGGAATCGGCAGTATTTT.

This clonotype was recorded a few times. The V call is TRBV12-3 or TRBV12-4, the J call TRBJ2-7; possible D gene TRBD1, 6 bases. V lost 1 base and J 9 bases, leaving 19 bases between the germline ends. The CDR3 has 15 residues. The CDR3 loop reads CASSLGAGVPYPQYF. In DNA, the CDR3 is TGTGCCAGCAGTTTAGGGGCAGGGGTCCCTTATCCGCAGTACTTC.

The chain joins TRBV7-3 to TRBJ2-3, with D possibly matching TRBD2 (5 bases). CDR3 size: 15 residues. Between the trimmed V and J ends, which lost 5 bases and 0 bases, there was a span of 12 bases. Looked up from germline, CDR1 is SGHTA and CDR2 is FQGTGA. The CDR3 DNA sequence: TGTGCCAGCAGCCCGGGATTACCTAGCACAGATACGCAGTATTTT. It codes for CASSPGLPSTDTQYF.

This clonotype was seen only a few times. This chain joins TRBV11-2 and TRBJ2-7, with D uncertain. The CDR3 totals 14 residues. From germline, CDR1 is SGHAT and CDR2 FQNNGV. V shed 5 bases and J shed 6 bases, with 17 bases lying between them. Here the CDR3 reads CASSPPGQLREQYF. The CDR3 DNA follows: TGTGCCAGCAGCCCGCCGGGTCAACTACGCGAGCAGTACTTC.

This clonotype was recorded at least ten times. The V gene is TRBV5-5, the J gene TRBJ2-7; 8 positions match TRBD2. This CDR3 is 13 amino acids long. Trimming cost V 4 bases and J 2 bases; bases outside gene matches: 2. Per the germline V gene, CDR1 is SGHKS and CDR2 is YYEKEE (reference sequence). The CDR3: CASSRGLAYEQYF. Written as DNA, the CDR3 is TGTGCCAGCAGCCGGGGACTAGCCTACGAGCAGTACTTC.